Shown below are 2 T cell receptor beta chains from a single sample sequenced in a study of shared clonotypes between healthy human individuals. The assay was immunoSEQ multiplex PCR, and TCRdb's table has in-frame clones only and misses some. The sample has about 1.5 million clones, approximately 98% seen once. Sequencing input: naive CD4+ T cells sorted from blood. Subset indicated: CD45RA+ positively selected. These receptors all stem from a man under 40 in good health.

The chain employs TRBV5-1 and TRBJ2-3; D tentatively fits TRBD1 or TRBD2 (5 bases each). The germline gives CDR1 SGHRS, CDR2 YFSETQ. The V gene lost 4 bases and the J gene lost 3 bases, with 12 bases spanning the gap. The CDR3 has 14 residues. CDR3 sequence reads: CASSHGTSTDTQYF. CDR3 in DNA: TGCGCCAGCAGCCATGGGACCTCGACAGATACGCAGTATTTT.

The chain combines TRBV5-6 with TRBJ2-3; perhaps TRBD2 as D (5 bases). This CDR3 has 14 residues. V lost 4 bases to trimming and J lost 0 bases, with 9 bases between them. Germline V gene sequence: CDR1 SGHDT, CDR2 YYEEEE. DNA of the CDR3: TGTGCCAGCAGCCTGGGAGTGAGCACAGATACGCAGTATTTT. It encodes CASSLGVSTDTQYF.